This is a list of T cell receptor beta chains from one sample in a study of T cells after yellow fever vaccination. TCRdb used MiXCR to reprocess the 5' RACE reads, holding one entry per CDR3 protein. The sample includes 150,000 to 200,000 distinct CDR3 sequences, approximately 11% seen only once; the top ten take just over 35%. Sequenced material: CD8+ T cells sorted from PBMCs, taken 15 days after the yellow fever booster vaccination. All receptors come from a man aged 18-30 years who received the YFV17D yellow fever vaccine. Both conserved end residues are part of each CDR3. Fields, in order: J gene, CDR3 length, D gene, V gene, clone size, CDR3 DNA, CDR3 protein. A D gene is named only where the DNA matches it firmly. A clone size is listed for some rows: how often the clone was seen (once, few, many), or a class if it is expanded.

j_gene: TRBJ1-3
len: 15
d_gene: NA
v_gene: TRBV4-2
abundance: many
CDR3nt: TGTGCCAGCAGCCCCGAATCGGCCTCTGGAAACACCATATATTTT
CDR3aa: CASSPESASGNTIYF

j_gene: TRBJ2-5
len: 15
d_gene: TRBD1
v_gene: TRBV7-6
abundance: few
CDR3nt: TGTGCCAGCAGCCCCTTAGGACAGGGTATAGAGACCCAGTACTTC
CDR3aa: CASSPLGQGIETQYF

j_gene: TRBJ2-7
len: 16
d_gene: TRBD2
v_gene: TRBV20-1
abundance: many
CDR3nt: TGCAGTGCTAGAGACCCCCGTAGCGGGGGGGCGTACGAGCAGTACTTC
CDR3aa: CSARDPRSGGAYEQYF

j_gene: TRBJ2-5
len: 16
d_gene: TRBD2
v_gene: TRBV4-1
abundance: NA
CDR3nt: TGCGCCAGCAGCCAAGTGAGGGGACTAGTAGGAGAGACCCAGTACTTC
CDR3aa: CASSQVRGLVGETQYF

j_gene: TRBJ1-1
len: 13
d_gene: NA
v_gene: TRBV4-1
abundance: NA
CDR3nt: TGCGCCAGCAGGTTACACACCGACACTGAAGCTTTCTTT
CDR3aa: CASRLHTDTEAFF

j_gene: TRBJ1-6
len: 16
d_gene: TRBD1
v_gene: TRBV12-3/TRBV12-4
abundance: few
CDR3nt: TGTGCCAGCAGTGGGGGACAGGAGCCCTATAATTCACCCCTCCACTTT
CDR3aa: CASSGGQEPYNSPLHF

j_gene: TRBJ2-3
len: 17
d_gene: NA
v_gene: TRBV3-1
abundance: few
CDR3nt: TGTGCCAGCAGCCAAGTTGTTTCGAGAACTAGCACAGATACGCAGTATTTT
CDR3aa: CASSQVVSRTSTDTQYF

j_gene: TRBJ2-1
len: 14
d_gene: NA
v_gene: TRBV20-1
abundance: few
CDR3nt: TGCAGTGCAAACGAGGACAGCTCCTACAATGAGCAGTTCTTC
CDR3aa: CSANEDSSYNEQFF

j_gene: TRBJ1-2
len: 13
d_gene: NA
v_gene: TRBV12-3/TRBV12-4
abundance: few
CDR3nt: TGTGCCAGCAGTTCCTCCGGGAACTATGGCTACACCTTC
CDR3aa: CASSSSGNYGYTF

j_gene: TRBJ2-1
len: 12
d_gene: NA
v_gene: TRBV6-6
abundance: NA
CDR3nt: TGTGCCAGCGGGGACGGGAACAATGAGCAGTTCTTC
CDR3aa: CASGDGNNEQFF

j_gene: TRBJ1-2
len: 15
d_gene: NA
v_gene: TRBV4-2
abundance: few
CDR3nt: TGTGCCAGCAGCCAAGACGTCGACAGGTTCTATGGCTACACCTTC
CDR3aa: CASSQDVDRFYGYTF

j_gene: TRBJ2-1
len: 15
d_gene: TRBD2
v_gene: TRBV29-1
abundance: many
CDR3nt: TGCAGCGTCGTAATGACTAGCGGGAAAAACAATGAGCAGTTCTTC
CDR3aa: CSVVMTSGKNNEQFF

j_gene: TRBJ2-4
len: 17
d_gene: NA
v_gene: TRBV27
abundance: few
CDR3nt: TGTGCCAGCAGGAGGGGGGGTGTAGTACTAGCCAAAAACATTCAGTACTTC
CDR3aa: CASRRGGVVLAKNIQYF

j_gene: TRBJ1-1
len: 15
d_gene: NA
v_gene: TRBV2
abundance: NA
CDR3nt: TGTGCCAGCAGTGAAGGGGCACACATGAACACTGAAGCTTTCTTT
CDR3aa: CASSEGAHMNTEAFF

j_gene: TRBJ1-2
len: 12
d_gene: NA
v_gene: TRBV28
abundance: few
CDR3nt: TGTGCCAGCAGTTTGGGGTCGTCGGGCTACACCTTC
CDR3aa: CASSLGSSGYTF

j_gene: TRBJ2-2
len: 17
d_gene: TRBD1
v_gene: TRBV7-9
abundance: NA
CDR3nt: TGTGCCAGCAGCGCCACCCCAGGGGGCTTGAACACCGGGGAGCTGTTTTTT
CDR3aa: CASSATPGGLNTGELFF

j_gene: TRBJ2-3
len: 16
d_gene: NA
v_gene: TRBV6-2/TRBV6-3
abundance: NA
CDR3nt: TGTGCCAGCAGCCCAGGGGCCCTCCAGCTCACAGATACGCAGTATTTT
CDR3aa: CASSPGALQLTDTQYF

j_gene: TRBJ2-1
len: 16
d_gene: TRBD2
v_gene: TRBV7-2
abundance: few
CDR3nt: TGTGCCAGCAGCTTAAAATCGTACCGGGGGGTTGGTGAGCAGTTCTTC
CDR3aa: CASSLKSYRGVGEQFF

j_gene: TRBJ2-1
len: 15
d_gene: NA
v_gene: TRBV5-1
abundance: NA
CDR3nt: TGCGCCAGCAGCGCCGGGGTACTCTCCTACAATGAGCAGTTCTTC
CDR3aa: CASSAGVLSYNEQFF

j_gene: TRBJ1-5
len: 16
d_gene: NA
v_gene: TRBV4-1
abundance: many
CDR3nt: TGCGCCAGCAGCCAAGGAGCTTACCGTTGGGAGCAGCCCCAGCATTTT
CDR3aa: CASSQGAYRWEQPQHF

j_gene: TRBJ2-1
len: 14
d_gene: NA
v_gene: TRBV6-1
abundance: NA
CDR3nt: TGTGCCAGCAGTACCGTCGGGACTTCCAATGAGCAGTTCTTC
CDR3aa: CASSTVGTSNEQFF

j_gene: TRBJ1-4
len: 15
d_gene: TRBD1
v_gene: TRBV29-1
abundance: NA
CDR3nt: TGCAGCGTTGGCCCTTCAGGACAGGAAAATGAAAAACTGTTTTTT
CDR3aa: CSVGPSGQENEKLFF

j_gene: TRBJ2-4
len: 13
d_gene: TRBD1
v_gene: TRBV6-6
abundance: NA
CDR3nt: TGTGCCAGCGGCCAGGGGGTACAAAACATTCAGTACTTC
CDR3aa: CASGQGVQNIQYF

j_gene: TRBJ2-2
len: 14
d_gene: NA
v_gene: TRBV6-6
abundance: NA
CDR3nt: TGTGCCAGCAGTTCCAACAGTTACACCGGGGAGCTGTTTTTT
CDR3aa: CASSSNSYTGELFF

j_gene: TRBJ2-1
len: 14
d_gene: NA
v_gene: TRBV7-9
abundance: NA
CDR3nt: TGTGCCAGCAGCTTAGGGAAGGGTTCGGATGAGCAGTTCTTC
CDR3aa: CASSLGKGSDEQFF

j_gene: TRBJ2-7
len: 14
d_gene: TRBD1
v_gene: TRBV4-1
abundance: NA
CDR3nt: TGCGCCAGCAGCCCCGACAGGGTTACCTACGAGCAGTACTTC
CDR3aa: CASSPDRVTYEQYF

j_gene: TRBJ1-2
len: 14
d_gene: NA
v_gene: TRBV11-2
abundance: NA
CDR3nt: TGTGCCAGCAGCTCGGGGGGGCTGCGGCATGGCTACACCTTC
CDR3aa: CASSSGGLRHGYTF

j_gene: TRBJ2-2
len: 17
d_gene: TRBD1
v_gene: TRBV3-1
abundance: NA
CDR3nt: TGTGCCAGCATCGTCCGGACAGGGGGTTTGGACACCGGGGAGCTGTTTTTT
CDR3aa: CASIVRTGGLDTGELFF

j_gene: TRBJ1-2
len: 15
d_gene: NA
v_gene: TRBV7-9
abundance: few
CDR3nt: TGTGCCAGCAGCTTATTAAGGGAGGAGGGGTATGGCTACACCTTC
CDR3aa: CASSLLREEGYGYTF

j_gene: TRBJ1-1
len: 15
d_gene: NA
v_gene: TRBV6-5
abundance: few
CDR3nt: TGTGCCAGCAGTTACTCCGGACAGATGAACACTGAAGCTTTCTTT
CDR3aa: CASSYSGQMNTEAFF

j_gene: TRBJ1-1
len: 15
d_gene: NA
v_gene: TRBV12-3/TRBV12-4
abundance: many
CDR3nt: TGTGCCAGCAGTTTTCTACCGGGCACGGGCACTGAAGCTTTCTTT
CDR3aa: CASSFLPGTGTEAFF

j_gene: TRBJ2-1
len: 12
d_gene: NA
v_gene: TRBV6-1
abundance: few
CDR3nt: TGTGCCAGCAGTGAAGCGTCTGGTGAGCAGTTCTTC
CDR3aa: CASSEASGEQFF

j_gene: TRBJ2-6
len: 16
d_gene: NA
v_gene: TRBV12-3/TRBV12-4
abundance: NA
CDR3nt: TGTGCCAGCACATTTAGGGGGGTCTCTGGGGCCAACGTCCTGACTTTC
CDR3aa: CASTFRGVSGANVLTF

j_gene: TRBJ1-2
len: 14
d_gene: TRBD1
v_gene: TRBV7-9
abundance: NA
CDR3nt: TGTGCCAGCAGCTTTGGGGGACAGCCCCATGGCTACACCTTC
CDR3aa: CASSFGGQPHGYTF

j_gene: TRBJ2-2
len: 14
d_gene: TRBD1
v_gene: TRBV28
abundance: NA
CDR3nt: TGTGCCAGCAGCCGGGACAGTGTTTTCGGGGAGCTGTTTTTT
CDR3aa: CASSRDSVFGELFF

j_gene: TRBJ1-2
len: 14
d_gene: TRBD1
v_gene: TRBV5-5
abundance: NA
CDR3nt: TGTGCCAGCAGCCCCGGGACAGGAATGAGGGGCTACACCTTC
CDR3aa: CASSPGTGMRGYTF

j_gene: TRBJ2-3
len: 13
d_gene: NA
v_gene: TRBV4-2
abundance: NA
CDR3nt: TGTGCCAGCAGCTGGAAGGGCACAGATACGCAGTATTTT
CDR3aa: CASSWKGTDTQYF

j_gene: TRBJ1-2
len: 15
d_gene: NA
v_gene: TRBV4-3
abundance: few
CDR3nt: TGCGCCAGCAGCACCTACCGACAGGCAATCTATGGCTACACCTTC
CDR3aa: CASSTYRQAIYGYTF

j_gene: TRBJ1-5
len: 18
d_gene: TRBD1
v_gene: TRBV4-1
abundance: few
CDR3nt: TGCGCCAGCAGCCAAGGGGCCGGGACAGGGTATAGCAATCAGCCCCAGCATTTT
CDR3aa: CASSQGAGTGYSNQPQHF

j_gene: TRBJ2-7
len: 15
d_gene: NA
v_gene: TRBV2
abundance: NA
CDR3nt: TGTGCCAGCAGTGAGAGTTGGCGGCGCTCCTACGAGCAGTACTTC
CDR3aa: CASSESWRRSYEQYF

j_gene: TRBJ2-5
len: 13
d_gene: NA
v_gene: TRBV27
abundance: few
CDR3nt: TGTGCCAGCAGTTCCCACTCCGGAGAGACCCAGTACTTC
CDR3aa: CASSSHSGETQYF